What follows are 4 T cell receptor beta chains derived from one specimen sequenced in a study of T cell responses to AZD1222 COVID-19 vaccine. The table came from immunoSEQ multiplex PCR; TCRdb's copy has only in-frame clones and leaves some out. The sample records more than 95,000 clones, just over 90% being singletons. The specimen was peripheral blood, collected on day 0 of AZD1222 vaccination. Source of these receptors: an adult in good health.

This clone was picked up a small number of times. The rearrangement joins TRBV28 to TRBJ1-3, with D hard to call. Germline V gene data show CDR1 as MDHEN and CDR2 as SYDVKM. Trimming removed 6 bases at V and 0 bases at J, with 6 bases between. The CDR3 is made up of 13 amino acids. The CDR3 spells CASRPFSGNTIYF. The CDR3 coding sequence is TGTGCCAGCAGACCCTTCTCTGGAAACACCATATATTTT.

About this clone: Other DNA sequences within the sample encode an identical CDR3. The rearrangement joins TRBV5-1 to TRBJ1-3, with a weak D call TRBD1 (5 bases). The germline V gene encodes CDR1 SGHRS and CDR2 YFSETQ. CDR3 length: 14 amino acids. Deletions cut 0 bases from V and 3 bases from J, with 7 bases between. CDR3 sequence reads: CASSLEGSGNTIYF. Written as DNA, the CDR3 is TGCGCCAGCAGCTTGGAGGGGAGTGGAAACACCATATATTTT.

The chain combines TRBV5-8 with TRBJ1-1; D may be TRBD1 (6 bases). The germline V and J ends were trimmed by 1 base and 0 bases, with 10 bases remaining between them. Germline V gene data show CDR1 as SGHTS and CDR2 as YDEGEE. The CDR3 has 15 amino acids. The CDR3 sequence is CASSLFGGMNTEAFF. DNA of the CDR3: TGTGCCAGCAGCTTGTTTGGGGGCATGAACACTGAAGCTTTCTTT.

The rearrangement links TRBV7-8 to TRBJ2-7, with D unclear. Per germline, CDR1 SGHVS and CDR2 FQNEAQ. This CDR3 has 16 residues. The germline V and J ends were trimmed by 2 bases and 0 bases, with 14 bases remaining between them. The CDR3 DNA reads as TGTGCCAGCAGCTTAAACAACCCCTCCATCTCCTACGAGCAGTACTTC. It encodes CASSLNNPSISYEQYF.